A selection of T cell receptor beta chains follows, all from one sample in a study of blood T cell repertoires in COVID-19. TCRdb's table, derived via immunoSEQ multiplex PCR, lists solely in-frame clones and lacks some. Among roughly 50,000 clones listed, about four fifths were seen once. Sequenced: peripheral blood. The receptors come from a woman in her sixties or seventies with acute or convalescent COVID-19. The CDR3 runs from the conserved cysteine through the conserved F or W. Each record gives: J gene, clone size, D gene, V gene, CDR3 protein, CDR3 DNA. A D gene is named only where the DNA matches it firmly. The size of a clone is reported for some rows only, either as once, few or many, or as a class for expanded clones.

TRBJ1-4,NA,NA,TRBV7-2,CASSLSYQNEKLFF,TGTGCCAGCAGCTTATCCTACCAAAATGAAAAACTGTTTTTT
TRBJ2-1,once,TRBD1,TRBV11-1,CASSLERTGGFEQFF,TGTGCCAGCAGCTTAGAACGGACAGGGGGATTTGAGCAGTTCTTC
TRBJ1-5,few,TRBD1,TRBV6-5,CASSYTTGSDQPQHF,TGTGCCAGCAGTTATACGACAGGGAGCGATCAGCCCCAGCATTTT
TRBJ1-1,NA,NA,TRBV6-2/TRBV6-3,CASSVQGAITEAFF,TGTGCCAGCAGTGTGCAGGGTGCGATCACTGAAGCTTTCTTT
TRBJ1-6,NA,NA,TRBV18,CASSPTGNTRSPLHF,TGTGCCAGCTCACCAACCGGGAACACGCGTTCACCCCTCCACTTT
TRBJ1-6,NA,TRBD1,TRBV5-1,CASRASGGQNNSPLHF,TGCGCCAGCCGCGCCTCAGGGGGACAGAATAATTCACCCCTCCACTTT
TRBJ2-5,NA,TRBD2,TRBV24-1,CATSDFGPSGGLQTQYF,TGTGCCACCAGTGATTTTGGGCCTAGCGGGGGGCTGCAGACCCAGTACTTC
TRBJ1-5,NA,NA,TRBV18,CASSLGSNQPQHF,TGTGCCAGCTCACTTGGCAGCAATCAGCCCCAGCATTTT
TRBJ1-5,NA,TRBD1,TRBV7-8,CASSPDRGRFQPQHF,TGTGCCAGCAGTCCCGACAGGGGGCGGTTTCAGCCCCAGCATTTT
TRBJ1-2,NA,TRBD1,TRBV6-5,CASSYTGQGARGYTF,TGTGCCAGCAGTTACACTGGACAGGGGGCGAGGGGCTACACCTTC
TRBJ2-3,NA,NA,TRBV5-8,CASSWPASSTDTQYF,TGTGCCAGCAGCTGGCCAGCGTCTAGCACAGATACGCAGTATTTT
TRBJ2-6,NA,NA,TRBV30,CAWRRAGTWSPGANVLTF,TGTGCCTGGAGGCGGGCAGGCACCTGGAGCCCCGGGGCCAACGTCCTGACTTTC
TRBJ2-2,NA,TRBD2,TRBV28,CASSSPGGSGELFF,TGTGCCAGCAGTTCGCCCGGGGGGTCCGGGGAGCTGTTTTTT
TRBJ2-3,NA,TRBD2,TRBV13,CASRTSGGGTDTQYF,TGTGCCAGCAGAACTAGCGGGGGCGGGACAGATACGCAGTATTTT
TRBJ1-1,NA,TRBD1,TRBV10-3,CAISRDSGDTEAFF,TGTGCCATCAGCAGGGACAGTGGGGACACTGAAGCTTTCTTT
TRBJ1-1,NA,NA,TRBV19,CASSTGAMEEAFF,TGTGCCAGTAGTACAGGGGCGATGGAAGAAGCTTTCTTT
TRBJ2-5,NA,TRBD2,TRBV7-6,CASSPRTSGSGYQETQYF,TGTGCCAGCAGCCCCAGGACTAGCGGGAGCGGGTACCAAGAGACCCAGTACTTC
TRBJ2-3,few,TRBD2,TRBV7-9,CASRVSSGGLTDTQYF,TGTGCCAGCAGAGTATCTAGCGGGGGCCTCACAGATACGCAGTATTTT
TRBJ1-6,NA,TRBD1,TRBV2,CASSTGTVLGHF,TGTGCCAGCAGTACCGGGACAGTTCTCGGCCACTTT
TRBJ1-4,once,TRBD1,TRBV5-1,CASSLNPDRGEKLFF,TGCGCCAGCAGCTTGAACCCGGACAGGGGTGAAAAACTGTTTTTT
TRBJ2-1,NA,TRBD2,TRBV5-6,CASSLKTSDNNEQFF,TGTGCCAGCAGCTTGAAGACTAGCGACAACAATGAGCAGTTCTTC